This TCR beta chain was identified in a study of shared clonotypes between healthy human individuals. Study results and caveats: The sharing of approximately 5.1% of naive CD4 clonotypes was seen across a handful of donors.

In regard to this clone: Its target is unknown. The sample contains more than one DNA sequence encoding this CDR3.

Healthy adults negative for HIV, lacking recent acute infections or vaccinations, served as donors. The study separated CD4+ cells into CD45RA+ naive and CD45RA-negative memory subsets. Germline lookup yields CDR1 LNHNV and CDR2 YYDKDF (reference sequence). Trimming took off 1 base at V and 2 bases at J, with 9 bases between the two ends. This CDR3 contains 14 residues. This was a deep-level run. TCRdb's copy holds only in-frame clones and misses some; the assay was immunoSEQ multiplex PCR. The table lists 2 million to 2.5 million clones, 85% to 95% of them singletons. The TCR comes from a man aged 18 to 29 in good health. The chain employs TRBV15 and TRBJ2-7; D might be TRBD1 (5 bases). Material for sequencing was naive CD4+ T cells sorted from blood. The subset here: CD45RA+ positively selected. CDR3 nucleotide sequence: TGTGCCACCAGCAGAGTGGCAGGGACCTACGAGCAGTACTTC. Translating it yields CATSRVAGTYEQYF.